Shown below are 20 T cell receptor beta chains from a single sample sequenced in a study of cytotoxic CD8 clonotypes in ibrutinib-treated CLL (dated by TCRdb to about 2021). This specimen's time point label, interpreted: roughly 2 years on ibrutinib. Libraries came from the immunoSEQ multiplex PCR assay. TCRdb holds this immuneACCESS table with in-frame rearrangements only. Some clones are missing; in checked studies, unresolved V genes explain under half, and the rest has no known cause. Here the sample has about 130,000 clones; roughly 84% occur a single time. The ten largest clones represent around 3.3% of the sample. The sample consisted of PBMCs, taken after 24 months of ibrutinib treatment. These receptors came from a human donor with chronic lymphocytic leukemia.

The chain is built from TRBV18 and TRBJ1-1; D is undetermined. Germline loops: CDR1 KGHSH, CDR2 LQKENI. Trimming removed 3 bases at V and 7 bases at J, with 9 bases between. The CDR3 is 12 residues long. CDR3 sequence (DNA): TGTGCCAGCTCACCCGCGATGGGTGAAGCTTTCTTT. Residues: CASSPAMGEAFF. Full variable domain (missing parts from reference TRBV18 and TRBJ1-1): NAGVMQNPRHLVRRRGQEARLRCSPMKGHSHVYWYRQLPEEGLKFMVYLQKENIIDESGMPKERFSAEFPKEGPSILRIQQVVRGDSAAYFCASSPAMGEAFFGQGTRLTVV.

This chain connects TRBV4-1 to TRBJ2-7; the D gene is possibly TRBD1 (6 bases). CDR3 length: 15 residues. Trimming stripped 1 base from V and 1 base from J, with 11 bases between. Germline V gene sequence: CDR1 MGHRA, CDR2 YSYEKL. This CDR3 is CASSQGRGLSYEQYF. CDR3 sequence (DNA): TGCGCCAGCAGCCAAGGCAGGGGCCTGTCCTACGAGCAGTACTTC.

The CDR3 nucleotides are TGTGCCAGCAGCTTCGGGACAGGGGGCGAGCAGTACTTC. Protein product: CASSFGTGGEQYF. The chain has TRBV5-6 and TRBJ2-7; 11 nucleotides match TRBD1. V lost 2 bases, J lost 6 bases, and 1 base stayed unmatched. The CDR3 has 13 amino acids. Looked up from germline, CDR1 is SGHDT and CDR2 is YYEEEE.

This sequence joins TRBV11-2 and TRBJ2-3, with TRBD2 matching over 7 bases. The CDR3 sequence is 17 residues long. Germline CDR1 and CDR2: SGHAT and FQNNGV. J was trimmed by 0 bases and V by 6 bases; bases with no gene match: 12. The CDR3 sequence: CASSRGGGGISTDTQYF. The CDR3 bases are TGTGCCAGCAGTCGTGGGGGGGGAGGTATCAGCACAGATACGCAGTATTTT.

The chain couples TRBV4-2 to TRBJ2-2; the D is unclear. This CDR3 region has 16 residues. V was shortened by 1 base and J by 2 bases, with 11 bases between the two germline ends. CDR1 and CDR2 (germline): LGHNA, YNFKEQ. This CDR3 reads CASSQGPVINTGELFF. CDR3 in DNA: TGTGCCAGCAGCCAAGGACCGGTAATCAACACCGGGGAGCTGTTTTTT.

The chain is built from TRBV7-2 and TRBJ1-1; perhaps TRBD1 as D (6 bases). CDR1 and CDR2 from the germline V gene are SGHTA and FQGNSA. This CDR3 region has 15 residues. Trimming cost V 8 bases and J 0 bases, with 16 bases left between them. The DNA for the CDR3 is TGTGCCAGCTGCCCAACAGGGACCTTGAACACTGAAGCTTTCTTT. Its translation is CASCPTGTLNTEAFF. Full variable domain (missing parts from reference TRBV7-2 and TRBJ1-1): GAGVSQSPSNKVTEKGKDVELRCDPISGHTALYWYRQSLGQGLEFLIYFQGNSAPDKSGLPSDRFSAERTGGSVSTLTIQRTQQEDSAVYLCASCPTGTLNTEAFFGQGTRLTVV.

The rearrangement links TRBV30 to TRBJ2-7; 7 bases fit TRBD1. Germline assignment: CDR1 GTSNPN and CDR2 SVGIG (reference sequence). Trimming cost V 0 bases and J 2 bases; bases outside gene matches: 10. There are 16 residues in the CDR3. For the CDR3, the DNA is TGTGCCTGGAGTGTACCAGGGACAGCCATTACCTACGAGCAGTACTTC. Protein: CAWSVPGTAITYEQYF. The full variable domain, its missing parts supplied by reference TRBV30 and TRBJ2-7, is SQTIHQWPATLVQPVGSPLSLECTVEGTSNPNLYWYRQAAGRGLQLLFYSVGIGQISSEVPQNLSASRPQDRQFILSSKKLLLSDSGFYLCAWSVPGTAITYEQYFGPGTRLTVT.

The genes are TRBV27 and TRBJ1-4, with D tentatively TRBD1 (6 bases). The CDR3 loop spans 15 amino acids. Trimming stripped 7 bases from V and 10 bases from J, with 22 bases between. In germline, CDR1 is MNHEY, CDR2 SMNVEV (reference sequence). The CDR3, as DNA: TGTGCCAGCACTCCCTCCGGACAGTGGAAGGGAAAACTGTTTTTT. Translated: CASTPSGQWKGKLFF.

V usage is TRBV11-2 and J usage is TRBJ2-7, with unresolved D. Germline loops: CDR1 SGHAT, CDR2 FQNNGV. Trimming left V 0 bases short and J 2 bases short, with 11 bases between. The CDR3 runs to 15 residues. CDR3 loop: CASSLDLTIAYEQYF. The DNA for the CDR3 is TGTGCCAGCAGCTTAGATTTGACGATAGCCTACGAGCAGTACTTC.

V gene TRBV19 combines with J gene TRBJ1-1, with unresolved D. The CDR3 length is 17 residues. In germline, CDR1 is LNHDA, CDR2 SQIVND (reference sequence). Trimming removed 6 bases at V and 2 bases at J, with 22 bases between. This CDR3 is CASSLDLTRGVNTEAFF. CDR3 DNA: TGTGCCAGTAGCTTGGACCTCACCCGCGGGGTAAACACTGAAGCTTTCTTT.

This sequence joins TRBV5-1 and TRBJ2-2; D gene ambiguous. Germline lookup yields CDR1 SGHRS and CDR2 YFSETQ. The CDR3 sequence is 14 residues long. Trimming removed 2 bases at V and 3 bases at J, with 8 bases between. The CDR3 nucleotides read TGCGCCAGCAGCTTTGGGTCGTACACCGGGGAGCTGTTTTTT. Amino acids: CASSFGSYTGELFF.

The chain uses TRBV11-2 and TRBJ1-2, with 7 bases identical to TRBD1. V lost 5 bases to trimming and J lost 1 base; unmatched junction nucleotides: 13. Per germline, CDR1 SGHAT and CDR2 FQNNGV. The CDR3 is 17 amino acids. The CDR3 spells CASSVRGGQTNNYGYTF. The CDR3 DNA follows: TGTGCCAGCAGCGTCCGAGGGGGACAGACAAATAACTATGGCTACACCTTC.

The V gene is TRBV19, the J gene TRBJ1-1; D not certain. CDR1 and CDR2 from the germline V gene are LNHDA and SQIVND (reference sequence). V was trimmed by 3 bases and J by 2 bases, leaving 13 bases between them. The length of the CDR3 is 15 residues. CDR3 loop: CASSMVVPFNTEAFF. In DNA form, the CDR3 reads TGTGCCAGTAGTATGGTGGTTCCGTTTAACACTGAAGCTTTCTTT.

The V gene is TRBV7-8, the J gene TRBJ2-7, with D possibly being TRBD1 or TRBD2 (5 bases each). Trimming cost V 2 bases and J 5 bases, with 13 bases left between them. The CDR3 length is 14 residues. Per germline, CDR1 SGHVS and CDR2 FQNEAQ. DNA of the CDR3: TGTGCCAGCAGCTTATTGAGTCGAGGGGACGAGCAGTACTTC. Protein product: CASSLLSRGDEQYF. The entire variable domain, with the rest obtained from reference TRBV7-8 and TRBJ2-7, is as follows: GAGVSQSPRYKVAKRGQDVALRCDPISGHVSLFWYQQALGQGPEFLTYFQNEAQLDKSGLPSDRFFAERPEGSVSTLKIQRTQQEDSAVYLCASSLLSRGDEQYFGPGTRLTVT.

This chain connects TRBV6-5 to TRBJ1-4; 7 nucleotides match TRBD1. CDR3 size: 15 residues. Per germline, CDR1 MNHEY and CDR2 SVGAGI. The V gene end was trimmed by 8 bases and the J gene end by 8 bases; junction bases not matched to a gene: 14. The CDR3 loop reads CASRPFQGVFEKLFF. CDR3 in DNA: TGTGCCAGCCGCCCGTTCCAGGGGGTCTTCGAAAAACTGTTTTTT.

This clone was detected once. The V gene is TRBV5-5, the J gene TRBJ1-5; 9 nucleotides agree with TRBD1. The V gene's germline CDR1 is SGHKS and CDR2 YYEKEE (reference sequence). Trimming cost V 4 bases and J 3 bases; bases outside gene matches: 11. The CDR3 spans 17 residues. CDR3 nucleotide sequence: TGTGCCAGCAGCCCCCGGGGGGACAGGGCTGACAATCAGCCCCAGCATTTT. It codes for CASSPRGDRADNQPQHF.

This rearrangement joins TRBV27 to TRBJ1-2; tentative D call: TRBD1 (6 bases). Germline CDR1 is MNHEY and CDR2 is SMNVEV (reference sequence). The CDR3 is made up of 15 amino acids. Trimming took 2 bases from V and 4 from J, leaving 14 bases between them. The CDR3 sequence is CASSLKMDSIYGYTF. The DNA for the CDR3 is TGTGCCAGCAGTTTAAAGATGGACAGCATCTATGGCTACACCTTC.

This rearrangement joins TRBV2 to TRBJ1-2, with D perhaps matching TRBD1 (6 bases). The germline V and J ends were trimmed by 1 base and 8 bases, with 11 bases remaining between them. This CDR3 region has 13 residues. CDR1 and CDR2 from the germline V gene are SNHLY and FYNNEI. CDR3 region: CASSEVAGEGYTF. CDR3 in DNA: TGTGCCAGCAGTGAAGTGGCAGGGGAAGGCTACACCTTC.

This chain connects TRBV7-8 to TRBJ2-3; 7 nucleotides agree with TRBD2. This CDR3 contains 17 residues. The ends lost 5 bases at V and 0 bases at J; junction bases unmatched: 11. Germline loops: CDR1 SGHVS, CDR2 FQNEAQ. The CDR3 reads CASSARLALTSTDTQYF. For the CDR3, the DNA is TGTGCCAGCAGCGCCCGACTAGCCCTAACTAGCACAGATACGCAGTATTTT.

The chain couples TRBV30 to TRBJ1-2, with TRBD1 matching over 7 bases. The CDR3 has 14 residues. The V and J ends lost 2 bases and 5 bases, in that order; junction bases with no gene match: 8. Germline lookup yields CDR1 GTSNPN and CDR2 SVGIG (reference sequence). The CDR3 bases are TGTGCCTGGAGTATGGGACAGCAGTCATATGGCTACACCTTC. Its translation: CAWSMGQQSYGYTF.